The TCR beta chain under discussion was sequenced for a study of T cell changes during pregnancy in multiple sclerosis. The length of the CDR3 is 13 residues. The V and J ends lost 0 bases and 10 bases respectively, with 12 bases between them. Looked up from germline, CDR1 is LNHNV and CDR2 is YYDKDF (reference sequence). The protocol was immunoSEQ multiplex PCR, while the TCRdb copy is restricted to in-frame clones and leaves out a portion. The data show approximately 96,000 clones, 92% seen once. Sample: peripheral blood, taken after pregnancy. The receptor was isolated from a female donor in good health, enrolled as a control in a pregnancy study. V is TRBV15 and J is TRBJ1-1; D is perhaps TRBD1 (6 bases). In nucleotides, the CDR3 is TGTGCCACCAGCAGAGAACCACAGGGAGCAGCTTTCTTT. Translating gives CATSREPQGAAFF.